What follows are 14 T cell receptor beta chains derived from one specimen sequenced in a study of Ad26.COV2.S vaccination and SARS-CoV-2 variants (dated by TCRdb to the early 2020s). The treatment or condition label on this specimen signifies: around 19 received Ad26.COV2.S at low or high dose, single or two shots; 5 received placebo; per-sample allocation not given. For vaccine and placebo recipients, repertoires were sequenced using samples collected on day 63 after the first injection. Receptor libraries were prepared by the immunoSEQ multiplex PCR assay. In TCRdb, the immuneACCESS table is reduced to in-frame sequences with V and J assigned. These tables do not hold every clone; where another copy was compared, an unresolved V gene accounts for under half, and the others remain unexplained. The table for this sample lists roughly 510,000 clones; around 88% of them were counted only once. The ten most abundant clones make up 9.5% to 15% of the sample.

The sequences come from peripheral blood, collected in a trial of Ad26.COV2.S vaccine versus placebo. These receptors all stem from a person between 18 and 59 years old who received the Ad26.COV2.S COVID-19 vaccine or a placebo.

V is TRBV5-6 and J is TRBJ1-2, with D perhaps matching TRBD1 (6 bases). The CDR3 runs to 15 residues. V shed 4 bases and J shed 8 bases, with 21 bases lying between them. The germline V gene has CDR1 SGHDT and CDR2 YYEEEE. The CDR3 coding sequence is TGTGCCAGCAGCGCCTCGACAGGAGTTCTTGAAGGCTACACCTTC. Translating gives CASSASTGVLEGYTF.

This clone is a singleton in its sample. This chain links TRBV27 with TRBJ1-5, with unresolved D. With 3 bases removed from V and 2 bases from J, the gap between germline ends came to 14 bases. Per the germline V gene, CDR1 is MNHEY and CDR2 is SMNVEV (reference sequence). The CDR3 is 16 amino acids. The CDR3 bases are TGTGCCAGCAGTTTTTTCACCCCGGTGGGCAATCAGCCCCAGCATTTT. Protein: CASSFFTPVGNQPQHF.

The chain uses TRBV5-8 and TRBJ1-4; no clear D. CDR3 size: 16 residues. From germline, CDR1 is SGHTS and CDR2 YDEGEE. Trimming took off 0 bases at V and 8 bases at J, with 17 bases between the two ends. CDR3 sequence (DNA): TGTGCCAGCAGCTTGGAAATCACCTCCAAAGGGGAAAAACTGTTTTTT. Translation: CASSLEITSKGEKLFF.

The rearrangement joins TRBV28 to TRBJ1-1; D gene ambiguous. Germline assignment: CDR1 MDHEN and CDR2 SYDVKM. The V end was cut by 7 bases, the J end by 1 base, with 13 bases between. The CDR3 has 14 residues. The CDR3 nucleotides read TGTGCCAGCACCCCCCCCGGGAGGAACACTGAAGCTTTCTTT. Translated: CASTPPGRNTEAFF. Full variable domain (missing parts from reference TRBV28 and TRBJ1-1): DVKVTQSSRYLVKRTGEKVFLECVQDMDHENMFWYRQDPGLGLRLIYFSYDVKMKEKGDIPEGYSVSREKKERFSLILESASTNQTSMYLCASTPPGRNTEAFFGQGTRLTVV.

The V call is TRBV18, the J call TRBJ2-5; D is possibly TRBD1 (6 bases). CDR1 and CDR2 from the germline V gene are KGHSH and LQKENI. V was clipped by 3 bases and J by 5 bases, with 13 bases between them. The CDR3 has 14 residues. The CDR3 nucleotides read TGTGCCAGCTCACCTACAGGGACGGTGGAGACCCAGTACTTC. It is translated as CASSPTGTVETQYF.

The CDR3 spells CASKLTDEQFF. The CDR3 nucleotides read TGTGCCAGCAAGTTAACGGATGAGCAGTTCTTC. The chain employs TRBV7-9 and TRBJ2-1; D call uncertain. V lost 7 bases, J lost 8 bases, and 9 bases lay in between. CDR1 SEHNR and CDR2 FQNEAQ come from the germline V gene (reference sequence). The CDR3 spans 11 residues.

The chain links TRBV5-1 to TRBJ2-1, with 12 bases that match TRBD2. Germline lookup yields CDR1 SGHRS and CDR2 YFSETQ. With 2 bases clipped from V and 1 base from J, the junction kept 7 bases outside the gene matches. The CDR3 has 18 amino acids. CDR3 nucleotides: TGCGCCAGCAGCTTAAGCCTCGGACTAGCGGGATCCTACAATGAGCAGTTCTTC. Amino acid sequence: CASSLSLGLAGSYNEQFF.

The chain links TRBV7-9 to TRBJ1-2, with TRBD1 matching over 8 bases. The CDR3 totals 17 residues. Germline loops: CDR1 SEHNR, CDR2 FQNEAQ (reference sequence). V dropped 0 bases and J dropped 4; count of bases not matched to a gene: 10. CDR3 sequence: CASSLALPGQGGYGYTF. The CDR3 region has the DNA TGTGCCAGCAGCTTAGCCCTCCCCGGACAGGGAGGCTATGGCTACACCTTC.

Only one count was recorded for this clone. J is TRBJ2-4 and V is TRBV7-2; 15 bases fit TRBD2. Germline V gene lookup returns CDR1 SGHTA and CDR2 FQGNSA. Trimming removed 4 bases from V and 8 bases from J; junction bases left unmatched: 3. This CDR3 has 15 amino acids. The CDR3 reads CASSSGTSGRYIQYF. Written as DNA, the CDR3 is TGTGCCAGCAGCTCAGGGACTAGCGGGAGGTACATTCAGTACTTC.

On this clone: The sample has other DNA sequences that encode this CDR3 too. This chain's CDR3 is CASSFGNYGYTF. DNA for the CDR3: TGTGCCAGCAGTTTCGGTAACTATGGCTACACCTTC. The V and J genes are TRBV28 and TRBJ1-2, with no clear D. Germline V gives CDR1 MDHEN, CDR2 SYDVKM. Deletions cut 3 bases from V and 1 base from J, with 3 bases between. The CDR3 covers 12 residues.

The chain combines TRBV5-1 with TRBJ2-7, with 10 bases lining up with TRBD2. The CDR3 has 17 amino acids. Trimming cost V 0 bases and J 0 bases; bases outside gene matches: 6. Germline loops: CDR1 SGHRS, CDR2 YFSETQ. The CDR3 DNA is TGCGCCAGCAGCTTGGGTCTAGCGGGAGTTAGCTCCTACGAGCAGTACTTC. This encodes CASSLGLAGVSSYEQYF.

The CDR3 region has the DNA TGTGCCAGTGGCCTTAGCGGGGGATTAACCGAGCAGTACTTC. It translates to CASGLSGGLTEQYF. The J gene is TRBJ2-7, the V gene TRBV19; 9 bases fit TRBD2. The CDR3 has 14 amino acids. V lost 8 bases, J lost 6 bases, and 11 bases stayed unmatched. The germline CDR1 and CDR2 sequences are LNHDA and SQIVND (reference sequence).

This rearrangement joins TRBV7-2 to TRBJ2-7; D possibly corresponds to TRBD2 (6 bases). V lost 4 bases and J lost 4, with 17 bases in between. The CDR3 has 15 residues. CDR1 is SGHTA and CDR2 is FQGNSA in the germline V gene. DNA of the CDR3: TGTGCCAGCAGCTCCCGTATTAGCGGCAAGTACGAGCAGTACTTC. This translates into CASSSRISGKYEQYF.

This clone was seen just once. The rearrangement joins TRBV10-3 to TRBJ2-1; perhaps TRBD1 as D (5 bases). This CDR3 region has 12 residues. Germline CDR1 reads ENHRY; CDR2 reads SYGVKD. The germline V and J ends were trimmed by 7 bases and 5 bases, with 9 bases remaining between them. The CDR3 DNA is TGTGCCATCACGTCAGGGAACAATGAGCAGTTCTTC. As protein: CAITSGNNEQFF.